These 14 T cell receptor beta chains came from one sample sequenced in a study of cytomegalovirus exposure and HLA in healthy donors. PCR primers comprised 60 Vbeta and 13 Jbeta primers. Clones were sequenced by immunoSEQ multiplex PCR, and TCRdb holds only the in-frame ones, with some missing. Here the sample spans 98,000 or so clones, roughly 80% being singletons. The sequenced material came from PBMCs. These receptors came from a man in his fifties or sixties in good health and CMV-seropositive.

The chain recombines TRBV5-8 with TRBJ2-5, with a weak D call TRBD1 (6 bases). CDR1 is SGHTS and CDR2 is YDEGEE in the germline V gene. V shed 2 bases and J shed 0 bases, with 14 bases lying between them. This CDR3 has 16 amino acids. Written as DNA, the CDR3 is TGTGCCAGCAGCTTATGGACAGCAGGGAACCAAGAGACCCAGTACTTC. Translated, it gives CASSLWTAGNQETQYF. The full variable domain, its missing parts supplied by reference TRBV5-8 and TRBJ2-5, is EAGVTQSPTHLIKTRGQQATLRCSPISGHTSVYWYQQALGLGLQFLLWYDEGEERNRGNFPPRFSGRQFPNYSSELNVNALELEDSALYLCASSLWTAGNQETQYFGPGTRLLVL.

The chain is built from TRBV9 and TRBJ1-2; the D is unclear. Between the trimmed V and J ends, which lost 0 bases and 8 bases, there was a span of 8 bases. From germline, CDR1 is SGDLS and CDR2 YYNGEE. The CDR3 covers 12 residues. This chain's CDR3 is CASSVGYEGYTF. The CDR3 nucleotides read TGTGCCAGCAGCGTAGGGTATGAGGGCTACACCTTC.

V and J are TRBV27 and TRBJ2-1, with 7 bases identical to TRBD1. The germline gives CDR1 MNHEY, CDR2 SMNVEV (reference sequence). CDR3 length equals 15 residues. Losses at the gene ends were 7 bases for V and 4 bases for J; bases not matched to a gene: 10. CDR3 sequence: CASMPDRANYNEQFF. The CDR3 coding sequence is TGTGCCAGCATGCCTGACAGGGCGAATTACAATGAGCAGTTCTTC.

The V and J genes are TRBV5-5 and TRBJ2-7; D gene ambiguous. CDR1 and CDR2 (germline): SGHKS, YYEKEE (reference sequence). Trimming left V 5 bases short and J 0 bases short, with 9 bases between. This CDR3 region has 13 residues. The CDR3 region has the DNA TGTGCCAGCAGGGAGATAAACTCCTACGAGCAGTACTTC. Its protein product is CASREINSYEQYF.

The chain combines TRBV4-2 with TRBJ2-1, with TRBD2 matching 10 bases. Germline V gene sequence: CDR1 LGHNA, CDR2 YNFKEQ. V was clipped by 1 base and J by 9 bases; unmatched bases: 9. The CDR3 length is 16 residues. The CDR3 DNA follows: TGTGCCAGCAGCCAAGGGGAGCGGGGGGGCTCCGGTGAGCAGTTCTTC. It codes for CASSQGERGGSGEQFF.

This clone was counted a single time. The chain uses TRBV5-4 and TRBJ2-3; TRBD2 agrees at 9 bases. The CDR3 consists of 15 residues. V shed 4 bases, J shed 0 bases, and the junction held 3 bases outside the gene matches. Germline assignment: CDR1 SGHNT and CDR2 YYREEE (reference sequence). CDR3 coding DNA: TGTGCCAGCAGCCTAGCGGGGACTAGCACAGATACGCAGTATTTT. It translates to CASSLAGTSTDTQYF.

The rearrangement links TRBV4-1 to TRBJ2-3; 10 positions agree with TRBD2. The junction had 8 bases not matched to a gene; V was cut back by 7 bases and J by 4 bases. This CDR3 has 15 amino acids. Germline CDR1 and CDR2: MGHRA and YSYEKL. CDR3 DNA: TGCGCCAGCACCGCAAGCGGGGGGGATGCAGATACGCAGTATTTT. This codes for CASTASGGDADTQYF.

V and J are TRBV11-2 and TRBJ2-3, with 8 bases fitting TRBD2. This CDR3 comprises 16 residues. Germline CDR1 SGHAT, CDR2 FQNNGV. V lost 5 bases, J lost 5 bases, and 12 bases stayed unmatched. CDR3 coding DNA: TGTGCCAGCAGCCCGCGACTAGCGCGGGATCTAGATACGCAGTATTTT. Amino acid sequence: CASSPRLARDLDTQYF. Based on the CDR3 plus reference TRBV11-2 and TRBJ2-3, the full variable domain is EAGVAQSPRYKIIEKRQSVAFWCNPISGHATLYWYQQILGQGPKLLIQFQNNGVVDDSQLPKDRFSAERLKGVDSTLKIQPAKLEDSAVYLCASSPRLARDLDTQYFGPGTRLTVL.

The CDR3: CASSQSGQGPDTQYF. The CDR3 nucleotides are TGCGCCAGCAGCCAATCCGGACAGGGGCCAGATACGCAGTATTTT. This rearrangement joins TRBV4-3 to TRBJ2-3; 9 positions agree with TRBD1. Germline CDR1 LGHNA, CDR2 YSLEER. V was clipped by 2 bases and J by 4 bases; unmatched bases: 4. The CDR3 is 15 amino acids.

The CDR3 here is CAGSGGAKNEQFF. The CDR3 nucleotides read TGTGCCGGGAGCGGGGGGGCTAAAAATGAGCAGTTCTTC. The chain is built from TRBV10-3 and TRBJ2-1, with 10 bases identical to TRBD2. V lost 11 bases and J lost 7; bases outside the gene matches: 8. The CDR3 loop spans 13 amino acids. The germline V gene encodes CDR1 ENHRY and CDR2 SYGVKD.

This chain links TRBV7-3 with TRBJ2-2; 10 bases align to TRBD2. Unmatched junction bases numbered 7, after V lost 8 bases and J lost 4 bases. The germline V gene encodes CDR1 SGHTA and CDR2 FQGTGA. The CDR3 has 15 residues. The CDR3 nucleotides read TGTGCCAGCGGAGCGGGAGGGGCGGCCACCGGGGAGCTGTTTTTT. This gives the protein CASGAGGAATGELFF.

This clone was counted only a few times. This rearrangement joins TRBV10-3 to TRBJ1-5, with TRBD1 matching 9 bases. The V and J ends lost 2 bases and 2 bases, in that order; junction bases with no gene match: 1. The CDR3 spans 15 residues. The germline V gene has CDR1 ENHRY and CDR2 SYGVKD. CDR3 amino acids: CAISEGDRGNQPQHF. The CDR3 bases are TGTGCCATCAGTGAGGGGGACAGGGGCAATCAGCCCCAGCATTTT.

This clone came up once. V is TRBV28 and J is TRBJ1-3; D might be TRBD1 (5 bases). This CDR3 is 12 amino acids long. Germline V gene sequence: CDR1 MDHEN, CDR2 SYDVKM. The DNA of the CDR3 is TGTGGGGGGGGAACCGCTGGAAACACCATATATTTT. It translates to CGGGTAGNTIYF.

The J gene is TRBJ2-5, the V gene TRBV5-1, with D possibly matching TRBD2 (6 bases). Deletions cut 7 bases from V and 4 bases from J, with 20 bases between. The CDR3 is 15 residues long. CDR1 and CDR2 (germline): SGHRS, YFSETQ. CDR3 bases: TGCGCCAGCTTCTCCCTCGCGGGGTCGGGAGAGACCCAGTACTTC. Its protein is CASFSLAGSGETQYF.